The 23 T cell receptor beta chains below were found in one sample sequenced in a study of T cells in Graves' hyperthyroidism and ophthalmopathy. Amplification of TCR beta CDR3 regions was performed using RNA transcripts as template. RT-PCR in the first round (using the HTBI primer set) targeted the TCR CDR3. TCRdb recomputed calls from the multiplex PCR reads with MiXCR, one row per CDR3 protein. The table includes about half a million distinct CDR3 sequences, about 22% detected once. The sequenced sample consisted of blood. The receptors derive from a woman in her 70s with Graves' ophthalmopathy.

J is TRBJ2-3 and V is TRBV7-9, with D perhaps matching TRBD2 (6 bases). Germline V gene data show CDR1 as SEHNR and CDR2 as FQNEAQ (reference sequence). The CDR3 totals 18 residues. Trimming pared 5 bases from V and 1 base from J, leaving 22 bases between. CDR3 bases: TGTGCCAGCAGCCCCAGCGGAGGGAGTTGGAGTCGCACAGATACGCAGTATTTT. Protein product: CASSPSGGSWSRTDTQYF.

This clonotype was seen only a few times. CDR3 region: CASSFISDTQYF. As DNA, the CDR3 is TGTGCCAGCAGTTTCATCTCCGATACGCAGTATTTT. V is TRBV12-3 or TRBV12-4 and J is TRBJ2-3, with D hard to call. The CDR3 length is 12 residues. Deletions cut 3 bases from V and 6 bases from J, with 7 bases between.

This clonotype turned up a few times. The V call is TRBV30, the J call TRBJ2-7; the D is unclear. V was pared by 3 bases and J by 1 base, with 7 bases between. The CDR3 runs to 12 residues. Germline V CDR1 and CDR2: GTSNPN, SVGIG (reference sequence). DNA for the CDR3: TGTGCCTGGAGCTTTGGATCCTACGAGCAGTACTTC. Translating it yields CAWSFGSYEQYF.

This clonotype was found many times. The chain recombines TRBV27 with TRBJ2-3; no definite D call. Germline loops: CDR1 MNHEY, CDR2 SMNVEV (reference sequence). V was cut by 1 base and J by 1 base, with 6 bases left in between. The length of the CDR3 is 14 residues. CDR3 loop: CASSLFEGTDTQYF. CDR3 DNA sequence: TGTGCCAGCAGTTTATTCGAAGGCACAGATACGCAGTATTTT.

The chain links TRBV18 to TRBJ1-3; 9 nucleotides agree with TRBD1. CDR1 KGHSH and CDR2 LQKENI come from the germline V gene. The CDR3 totals 15 residues. Trimming cost V 4 bases and J 9 bases; bases outside gene matches: 10. The CDR3 reads CASSHGQGKGSTIYF. For the CDR3, the DNA is TGTGCCAGCTCACACGGACAGGGGAAAGGTTCCACCATATATTTT.

V usage is TRBV28 and J usage is TRBJ2-5; TRBD1 matches 7 bases. Germline V CDR1 and CDR2: MDHEN, SYDVKM. With 6 bases clipped from V and 5 bases from J, the junction kept 9 bases outside the gene matches. The CDR3 has 14 residues. The CDR3 DNA reads as TGTGCCAGCAGGCCTCGACAGGGATACGAGACCCAGTACTTC. Protein: CASRPRQGYETQYF. Full variable domain (remainder filled in from reference TRBV28 and TRBJ2-5): DVKVTQSSRYLVKRTGEKVFLECVQDMDHENMFWYRQDPGLGLRLIYFSYDVKMKEKGDIPEGYSVSREKKERFSLILESASTNQTSMYLCASRPRQGYETQYFGPGTRLLVL.

This chain links TRBV5-1 with TRBJ2-3; the D is unclear. The germline V and J ends were trimmed by 1 base and 4 bases, with 10 bases remaining between them. The CDR3 is 14 residues long. Germline CDR1 is SGHRS and CDR2 is YFSETQ. The CDR3: CASSLNTVADTQYF. Here the CDR3 DNA reads TGCGCCAGCAGCTTGAACACCGTGGCAGATACGCAGTATTTT.

This clonotype was recorded a few times. This chain links TRBV28 with TRBJ1-4; a possible D gene is TRBD1 (6 bases). In germline, CDR1 is MDHEN, CDR2 SYDVKM. The CDR3 has 17 amino acids. V gave up 1 base and J gave up 1 base, with 13 bases separating them. The chain's CDR3 is CASSLLGGQETNEKLFF. As DNA, the CDR3 is TGTGCCAGCAGTTTATTAGGGGGGCAGGAAACTAATGAAAAACTGTTTTTT.

This clonotype was seen at least ten times. J is TRBJ2-1 and V is TRBV6-2 or TRBV6-3, with D uncertain. The V end lost 7 bases, the J end lost 8 bases, and 30 bases lay between the germline ends. Germline-derived CDR1 and CDR2 are MNHEY and SVGEGT. CDR3 length: 18 amino acids. The CDR3 bases are TGTGCCAGCATCTCGGGCCCAGGACGAAACCCTAAAGGCTATGAGCAGTTCTTC. It is translated as CASISGPGRNPKGYEQFF.

This clonotype was detected ten times or more. The rearrangement uses TRBV28 and TRBJ2-7, with D perhaps TRBD2 (6 bases). Germline loops: CDR1 MDHEN, CDR2 SYDVKM. V was clipped by 6 bases and J by 2 bases, with 14 bases between them. The CDR3 totals 14 residues. CDR3 protein: CASSLGTGTYEQYF. The CDR3 DNA reads as TGTGCCAGCAGCTTAGGGACTGGTACCTACGAGCAGTACTTC.

The chain joins TRBV2 to TRBJ2-3; 8 bases agree with TRBD1. This CDR3 has 14 residues. Germline CDR1 SNHLY, CDR2 FYNNEI. J gave up 3 bases and V 6 bases, and 5 bases lay outside the gene matches. The DNA of the CDR3 is TGTGCCAGCAGGCAGGGGGCGCAGACAGATACGCAGTATTTT. This sequence encodes CASRQGAQTDTQYF. Together with reference TRBV2 and TRBJ2-3, the CDR3 gives the full variable domain: EPEVTQTPSHQVTQMGQEVILRCVPISNHLYFYWYRQILGQKVEFLVSFYNNEISEKSEIFDDQFSVERPDGSNFTLKIRSTKLEDSAMYFCASRQGAQTDTQYFGPGTRLTVL.

The sample holds a few counts of this clonotype. The chain couples TRBV2 to TRBJ1-3, with 10 bases fitting TRBD1. CDR1 and CDR2 (germline): SNHLY, FYNNEI. J was trimmed by 3 bases and V by 6 bases; bases with no gene match: 8. This CDR3 region has 16 residues. CDR3 protein: CASSNGWDRGGNTIYF. CDR3 nucleotides: TGTGCCAGCAGCAATGGATGGGACAGGGGTGGAAACACCATATATTTT.

DNA of the CDR3: TGTGCCAGCAGACCCGGGACTAAGAATGAGCAGTTCTTC. Translated, it gives CASRPGTKNEQFF. V and J are TRBV7-2 and TRBJ2-1; 7 bases agree with TRBD2. V trimming: 6 bases; J trimming: 7 bases; junction bases outside the gene matches: 6. The CDR3 is 13 amino acids. CDR1 and CDR2 from the germline V gene are SGHTA and FQGNSA.

The chain joins TRBV6-2 or TRBV6-3 to TRBJ2-2, with 9 bases lining up with TRBD1. The CDR3 sequence is 15 residues long. CDR1 and CDR2 (germline): MNHEY, SVGEGT. V dropped 7 bases and J dropped 7; count of bases not matched to a gene: 10. The CDR3 DNA reads TGTGCCAGCACCACAGGGACAGGGTATAGCGGGGAGCTGTTTTTT. Amino acids: CASTTGTGYSGELFF.

This clonotype was counted ten times or more. The gene calls are TRBV7-9 and TRBJ1-1, with D possibly TRBD1 on 6 matching bases. Trimming took 1 base from V and 2 from J, leaving 11 bases between them. The CDR3 runs 15 residues. CDR1 SEHNR and CDR2 FQNEAQ come from the germline V gene (reference sequence). CDR3 in DNA: TGTGCCAGCAGCTTAGTAGGACAGACCAACACTGAAGCTTTCTTT. Its translation: CASSLVGQTNTEAFF.

This clonotype appeared many times. The genes are TRBV12-3 or TRBV12-4 and TRBJ1-4, with D perhaps TRBD1 (5 bases). Trimming removed 5 bases at V and 5 bases at J, with 15 bases between. The CDR3 is 15 amino acids. This chain's CDR3 is CASSPRGTVNEKLFF. The DNA of the CDR3 is TGTGCCAGCAGTCCCCGCGGGACGGTAAATGAAAAACTGTTTTTT.

V gene TRBV29-1 combines with J gene TRBJ1-2, with TRBD1 matching over 10 bases. Looked up from germline, CDR1 is SQVTM and CDR2 is ANQGSEA. V was pared by 5 bases and J by 0 bases, with 3 bases of the junction left unmatched. CDR3 size: 14 residues. CDR3 amino acids: CSVLGQGANYGYTF. The CDR3 DNA sequence: TGCAGCGTTTTAGGACAGGGGGCTAACTATGGCTACACCTTC.

V is TRBV20-1 and J is TRBJ2-7, with TRBD2 matching over 13 bases. V dropped 6 bases and J dropped 7; count of bases not matched to a gene: 9. This CDR3 contains 14 residues. Germline CDR1 DFQATT, CDR2 SNEGSKA (reference sequence). The CDR3 sequence is CSAQRTSGSEEQYF. The CDR3 DNA reads as TGCAGTGCCCAAAGGACTAGCGGGAGTGAAGAGCAGTACTTC.

This clonotype was seen a handful of times. The V and J genes are TRBV6-2 or TRBV6-3 and TRBJ1-1; no definite D call. Germline CDR1 MNHEY, CDR2 SVGEGT. The CDR3 contains 12 residues. Trimming pared 6 bases from V and 5 bases from J, leaving 10 bases between. Here the CDR3 DNA reads TGTGCCAGCAGCTTTGGTTGGACTGAAGCTTTCTTT. This codes for CASSFGWTEAFF.

V and J are TRBV7-3 and TRBJ2-2; no clear D gene. The CDR3 runs 15 residues. Germline values: CDR1 SGHTA, CDR2 FQGTGA. V lost 1 base to trimming and J lost 0 bases, with 6 bases between them. The CDR3: CASSLNTANTGELFF. The CDR3 DNA reads as TGTGCCAGCAGCTTAAATACCGCGAACACCGGGGAGCTGTTTTTT. Full variable domain (remainder filled in from reference TRBV7-3 and TRBJ2-2): GAGVSQTPSNKVTEKGKYVELRCDPISGHTALYWYRQSLGQGPEFLIYFQGTGAADDSGLPNDRFFAVRPEGSVSTLKIQRTERGDSAVYLCASSLNTANTGELFFGEGSRLTVL.

V gene TRBV24-1 combines with J gene TRBJ2-5; D tentatively fits TRBD1 or TRBD2 (5 bases each). The germline V and J ends were trimmed by 1 base and 1 base, with 9 bases remaining between them. The CDR3 has 15 amino acids. CDR1 and CDR2 from the germline V gene are KGHDR and SFDVKD. The CDR3 nucleotides are TGTGCCACCAGTGATTTAGGGGACCCCCAAGAGACCCAGTACTTC. Translating gives CATSDLGDPQETQYF.

This clonotype turned up a few times. This chain links TRBV25-1 with TRBJ1-4; possible D gene TRBD1, 6 bases. Between the trimmed V and J ends, which lost 8 bases and 6 bases, there was a span of 13 bases. The CDR3 is 13 amino acids. The V gene's germline CDR1 is MGHDK and CDR2 SYGVNS. The CDR3 is CASEQGWDEKLFF. CDR3 DNA sequence: TGTGCCAGCGAACAGGGTTGGGATGAAAAACTGTTTTTT.

V is TRBV5-1 and J is TRBJ2-5; 12 positions agree with TRBD1. The V and J ends lost 4 bases and 4 bases, in that order; junction bases with no gene match: 5. CDR1 and CDR2 from the germline V gene are SGHRS and YFSETQ. This CDR3 has 15 residues. CDR3: CASSGGTGGAETQYF. CDR3 nucleotide sequence: TGCGCCAGCAGCGGCGGGACAGGGGGCGCAGAGACCCAGTACTTC.